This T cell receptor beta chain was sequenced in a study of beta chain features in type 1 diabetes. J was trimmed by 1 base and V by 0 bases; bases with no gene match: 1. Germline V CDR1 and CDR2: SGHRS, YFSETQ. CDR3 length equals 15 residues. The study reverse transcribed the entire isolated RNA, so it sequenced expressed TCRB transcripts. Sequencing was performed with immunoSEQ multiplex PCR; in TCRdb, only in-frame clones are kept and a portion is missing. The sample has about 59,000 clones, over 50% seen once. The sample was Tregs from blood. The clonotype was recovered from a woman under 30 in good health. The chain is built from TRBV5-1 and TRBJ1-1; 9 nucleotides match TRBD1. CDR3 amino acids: CASSLEGQGNTEAFF. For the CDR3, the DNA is TGCGCCAGCAGCTTGGAGGGACAGGGGAACACTGAAGCTTTCTTT.